The entry that follows covers one T cell receptor beta chain sequence. The antigen remains unidentified. Template switching, a step in the protocol, added a universal primer site, and cDNA carried unique molecular identifiers. One entry per CDR3 protein, called by TCRdb with MiXCR from the 5' RACE reads. The sample contains around 550,000 distinct CDR3 sequences, 13% to 15% of which appear only once. The germline gives CDR1 LNHDA, CDR2 SQIVND (reference sequence). The germline V and J ends were trimmed by 5 bases and 4 bases, with 14 bases remaining between them. The CDR3 is made up of 15 amino acids. The sample comes from a study of identical twins. Study-wide points: Models underpredicted monozygotic twin sharing of out-of-frame TCR alpha. Analyses based on zero insertions could be partly confounded by invariant MAIT and iNKT cells. Sequences that were out-of-frame, alpha and twin-shared displayed an excess of low generation probability.

These data are also associated with another study on yellow fever vaccine responses in identical twins.

Sample: CD4+ T cells sorted from blood. The chain links TRBV19 to TRBJ2-2; tentatively, D is TRBD1 or TRBD2 (5 bases each). The source is a woman younger than 35 in good health. This chain's CDR3 is CASSSDRGVTGELFF. CDR3 DNA sequence: TGTGCCAGTAGTTCCGACCGAGGGGTCACCGGGGAGCTGTTTTTT.